The present TCR beta chain was sequenced within a study of blood T cell repertoires in COVID-19. Study information: From the United States, Italy and Spain came samples of acute and convalescent COVID-19.

The CDR3 sequence is 14 residues long. The germline V and J ends were trimmed by 4 bases and 0 bases, with 8 bases remaining between them. CDR1 and CDR2 from the germline V gene are MNHEY and SVGAGI. Assay: immunoSEQ multiplex PCR; the TCRdb copy retains only in-frame clones and omits some. The sample lists about 300,000 clones, 85% to 90% occurring once. Participants, about 18 to 90 years old, spanned around 25 US areas. This chain joins TRBV6-5 and TRBJ2-3; D unclear. Sample: PBMCs or T cells enriched from blood (not recorded which). The receptor comes from a man aged 25-45 years who had recovered from COVID-19. Here the CDR3 DNA reads TGTGCCAGCAGTTGGCTCTCAAGCACAGATACGCAGTATTTT. This encodes CASSWLSSTDTQYF.